Listed here are 12 T cell receptor beta chains from one sample, sequenced in a study of vaccination effects on CD4 cells after COVID-19. After expansion with viral peptide pools in the ViraFEST assay, antigen-specific CD4+ T cells were sequenced. Subsequent to approximately 9 days of culture, CD4+ T cells were isolated. Infection with SARS-CoV-2 occurred in the person between March and December 2020, and PCR confirmed it. Some clones are missing from TCRdb's copy, which holds only in-frame ones; the method was immunoSEQ multiplex PCR. The sample holds 35,000 to 55,000 clones, around 72% seen once. No antigens are known for them. The sequenced sample was CD4+ T cells from PBMCs cultured with a peptide pool, obtained before COVID-19 vaccination. The receptors shown here come from a human donor who had a prior SARS-CoV-2 infection.

The chain has TRBV19 and TRBJ2-3; TRBD1 matches at 11 bases. The length of the CDR3 is 14 residues. Per germline, CDR1 LNHDA and CDR2 SQIVND (reference sequence). V lost 8 bases and J lost 7; bases outside the gene matches: 8. Here the CDR3 DNA reads TGTGCCAGTCGGGGGGACAGGGGGGCGAATACGCAGTATTTT. Amino acids: CASRGDRGANTQYF. Full variable domain (remainder filled in from reference TRBV19 and TRBJ2-3): DGGITQSPKYLFRKEGQNVTLSCEQNLNHDAMYWYRQDPGQGLRLIYYSQIVNDFQKGDIAEGYSVSREKKESFPLTVTSAQKNPTAFYLCASRGDRGANTQYFGPGTRLTVL.

This clone was observed once. This chain connects TRBV20-1 to TRBJ1-2, with 10 bases lining up with TRBD1. This CDR3 has 14 residues. CDR1 and CDR2 from the germline V gene are DFQATT and SNEGSKA (reference sequence). V shed 3 bases, J shed 7 bases, and the junction held 8 bases outside the gene matches. The DNA for the CDR3 is TGCAGTGCTAGTTGGACAGGGGGGGAGGGTGGCTACACCTTC. This gives the protein CSASWTGGEGGYTF.

A few counts support this clone. V gene TRBV9 combines with J gene TRBJ1-3, with D possibly matching TRBD1 (6 bases). The CDR3 covers 15 residues. Germline V gives CDR1 SGDLS, CDR2 YYNGEE. The V gene lost 1 base and the J gene lost 2 bases, with 10 bases spanning the gap. The CDR3 DNA is TGTGCCAGCAGCGTACAACAGGGTACTGGAAACACCATATATTTT. Amino acids: CASSVQQGTGNTIYF.

This chain connects TRBV7-9 to TRBJ1-5; perhaps TRBD1 as D (5 bases). There are 13 residues in the CDR3. CDR1 is SEHNR and CDR2 is FQNEAQ in the germline V gene (reference sequence). The V end was cut by 5 bases, the J end by 11 bases, with 16 bases between. The CDR3 DNA sequence: TGTGCCAGCAGCGACGGGGGGTCGAGGGCCCAGCATTTT. Translated: CASSDGGSRAQHF.

This clone was observed once. This chain uses TRBV6-6 with TRBJ2-7; D is uncertain. In germline, CDR1 is MNHNY, CDR2 SVGAGI (reference sequence). Deletions cut 7 bases from V and 4 bases from J, with 14 bases between. This CDR3 has 13 residues. CDR3 bases: TGTGCCAGCATAGGTCCAGGCAGTTACGAGCAGTACTTC. It encodes CASIGPGSYEQYF.

This clone was recorded a few times. V and J are TRBV5-4 and TRBJ1-1; D gene uncertain. The CDR3 sequence is 14 residues long. Per the germline V gene, CDR1 is SGHNT and CDR2 is YYREEE (reference sequence). V was shortened by 4 bases and J by 5 bases, with 15 bases between the two germline ends. The CDR3 sequence: CASSPYAGGTEAFF. In DNA form, the CDR3 reads TGTGCCAGCAGCCCGTACGCAGGAGGGACTGAAGCTTTCTTT.

This clone has just a few counts. V is TRBV3-1 (or the pseudogene TRBV3-2) and J is TRBJ1-1; D remains ambiguous. CDR1 LGHDT and CDR2 YNNKEL come from the germline V gene (reference sequence). V was trimmed by 1 base and J by 4 bases, leaving 7 bases between them. The CDR3 has 13 residues. The CDR3 spells CASSQGVATEAFF. The CDR3 DNA follows: TGTGCCAGCAGCCAAGGGGTTGCCACTGAAGCTTTCTTT.

This clone showed up just a few times. The chain recombines TRBV2 with TRBJ2-7; D is perhaps TRBD1 (6 bases). The germline gives CDR1 SNHLY, CDR2 FYNNEI. The ends were cut back, 6 bases at V and 4 bases at J, with 13 bases in the middle. The CDR3 runs 13 residues. The CDR3 DNA reads as TGTGCCAGCAGAGCGGCAGGGGCTTACGAGCAGTACTTC. Translated: CASRAAGAYEQYF.

This clone was counted only a few times. The chain employs TRBV15 and TRBJ2-5; D is perhaps TRBD1 or TRBD2 (5 bases each). The ends were cut back, 1 base at V and 5 bases at J, with 8 bases in the middle. The CDR3 is 13 residues long. Germline values: CDR1 LNHNV, CDR2 YYDKDF (reference sequence). CDR3: CATSRVGAETQYF. As DNA, the CDR3 is TGTGCCACCAGCAGAGTCGGGGCCGAGACCCAGTACTTC. Full variable domain (missing parts from reference TRBV15 and TRBJ2-5): DAMVIQNPRYQVTQFGKPVTLSCSQTLNHNVMYWYQQKSSQAPKLLFHYYDKDFNNEADTPDNFQSRRPNTSFCFLDIRSPGLGDTAMYLCATSRVGAETQYFGPGTRLLVL.

This chain connects TRBV19 to TRBJ2-7; tentatively, D is TRBD1 (6 bases). The CDR3 runs 13 residues. Germline assignment: CDR1 LNHDA and CDR2 SQIVND (reference sequence). Trimming took 8 bases from V and 5 from J, leaving 16 bases between them. Written as DNA, the CDR3 is TGTGCCAGTTCCGTTCAGGGGTGGGACGAGCAGTACTTC. Protein sequence: CASSVQGWDEQYF.

This clone was seen a handful of times. The chain links TRBV27 to TRBJ1-2; 12 bases are shared with TRBD1. V was pared by 6 bases and J by 7 bases, with 12 bases of the junction left unmatched. Germline CDR1 reads MNHEY; CDR2 reads SMNVEV (reference sequence). The CDR3 consists of 16 residues. CDR3 region: CASSASRDRGRGGYTF. For the CDR3, the DNA is TGTGCCAGCAGCGCAAGTAGGGACAGGGGGCGCGGTGGCTACACCTTC.

The chain links TRBV21-1 to TRBJ2-1; the table calls TRBD2, which could not be checked here. TRBV21-1 is designated a pseudogene. CDR3 size: 14 residues. The CDR3 here is CASSKLAGGIEQFF. In DNA, the CDR3 is TGTGCCAGCAGCAAACTAGCGGGAGGAATTGAGCAGTTCTTC.